These 16 T cell receptor beta chains were sequenced from one sample in a study of blood T cell repertoires in COVID-19. Only in-frame clones appear in the TCRdb table, and some are missing; sequencing was by immunoSEQ multiplex PCR. The data show fewer than 300,000 clones, about 80% seen once. Material: peripheral blood. The receptors were sampled from a person between 65 and 79 years old with COVID-19, enrolled during active disease.

V gene TRBV7-2 combines with J gene TRBJ1-2, with 11 nucleotides matching TRBD1. V shed 5 bases, J shed 7 bases, and the junction held 9 bases outside the gene matches. The V gene's germline CDR1 is SGHTA and CDR2 FQGNSA. This CDR3 is built from 15 residues. The CDR3: CASSPGQGAGFGYTF. Here the CDR3 DNA reads TGTGCCAGCAGCCCCGGACAGGGGGCGGGGTTTGGCTACACCTTC.

The chain uses TRBV5-1 and TRBJ2-7; 9 positions agree with TRBD1. This CDR3 comprises 13 residues. Losses at the gene ends were 5 bases for V and 3 bases for J; bases not matched to a gene: 3. Germline assignment: CDR1 SGHRS and CDR2 YFSETQ. As DNA, the CDR3 is TGCGCCAGCAGGGAGGGACAGGGCTACGAGCAGTACTTC. Translated: CASREGQGYEQYF.

The chain combines TRBV6-1 with TRBJ1-2; unclear D gene. The CDR3 spans 14 residues. The germline gives CDR1 MNHNS, CDR2 SASEGT. Deletions cut 1 base from V and 4 bases from J, with 10 bases between. The CDR3 here is CASSEVQFAYGYTF. The CDR3 DNA follows: TGTGCCAGCAGTGAAGTGCAGTTCGCCTATGGCTACACCTTC.

This clone has more than one count but fewer than ten. The chain uses TRBV5-5 and TRBJ2-7; 11 nucleotides align to TRBD2. Germline lookup yields CDR1 SGHKS and CDR2 YYEKEE (reference sequence). There are 16 residues in the CDR3. Trimming cost V 0 bases and J 5 bases; bases outside gene matches: 7. CDR3: CASSLGIAGGVHEQYF. The CDR3 DNA is TGTGCCAGCAGCTTGGGTATAGCGGGAGGGGTGCACGAGCAGTACTTC.

J is TRBJ1-1 and V is TRBV7-9; the match to TRBD1 covers 9 bases. The CDR3 extends over 14 amino acids. Germline CDR1 is SEHNR and CDR2 is FQNEAQ (reference sequence). V trimming: 5 bases; J trimming: 5 bases; junction bases outside the gene matches: 6. CDR3 sequence reads: CASSLQGASTEAFF. Written as DNA, the CDR3 is TGTGCCAGCAGCCTACAGGGGGCGTCGACTGAAGCTTTCTTT. Complete variable domain (other parts from reference TRBV7-9 and TRBJ1-1): DTGVSQNPRHKITKRGQNVTFRCDPISEHNRLYWYRQTLGQGPEFLTYFQNEAQLEKSRLLSDRFSAERPKGSFSTLEIQRTEQGDSAMYLCASSLQGASTEAFFGQGTRLTVV.

This clone has a single count. The CDR3 nucleotides are TGTGCCAGCAGCTTGGGCAGGGGTTCTGAAAAACTGTTTTTT. This translates into CASSLGRGSEKLFF. The chain couples TRBV7-9 to TRBJ1-4; tentative D call: TRBD1 (6 bases). V was trimmed by 3 bases and J by 7 bases, leaving 12 bases between them. The CDR3 is made up of 14 amino acids. CDR1 and CDR2 (germline): SEHNR, FQNEAQ (reference sequence).

V gene TRBV28 combines with J gene TRBJ2-1; D is undetermined. Germline CDR1 and CDR2: MDHEN and SYDVKM. V was trimmed by 2 bases and J by 4 bases, leaving 9 bases between them. This CDR3 is built from 14 residues. The CDR3: CASSLQNSYNEQFF. DNA of the CDR3: TGTGCCAGCAGTTTACAAAACAGTTACAATGAGCAGTTCTTC.

This clone was counted once. V gene TRBV30 combines with J gene TRBJ2-7; D not resolved. Trimming took off 3 bases at V and 3 bases at J, with 6 bases between the two ends. This CDR3 spans 11 amino acids. Germline V gene lookup returns CDR1 GTSNPN and CDR2 SVGIG (reference sequence). Written as DNA, the CDR3 is TGTGCCTGGAGCTTCCGCTACGAGCAGTACTTC. Residues: CAWSFRYEQYF.

V usage is TRBV4-1 and J usage is TRBJ2-7, with 8 bases matching TRBD1. V dropped 3 bases and J dropped 7; count of bases not matched to a gene: 11. In germline, CDR1 is MGHRA, CDR2 YSYEKL. The CDR3 runs 15 residues. CDR3 in amino acids: CASSQSGQGLREQYF. The CDR3 region has the DNA TGCGCCAGCAGCCAGTCAGGACAGGGTCTAAGGGAGCAGTACTTC.

This clone was recorded once. The chain employs TRBV28 and TRBJ1-1, with TRBD1 matching over 8 bases. The V gene's germline CDR1 is MDHEN and CDR2 SYDVKM. There are 14 residues in the CDR3. With 6 bases clipped from V and 1 base from J, the junction kept 4 bases outside the gene matches. CDR3 nucleotide sequence: TGTGCCAGCAGACCCGGGACAGGGAACACTGAAGCTTTCTTT. This codes for CASRPGTGNTEAFF.

The V gene is TRBV12-3 or TRBV12-4, the J gene TRBJ2-7; D may be TRBD2 (5 bases). The V and J ends lost 6 bases and 0 bases respectively, with 6 bases between them. CDR3 length: 12 residues. The CDR3 reads CASRGDSYEQYF. The DNA of the CDR3 is TGTGCCAGCAGGGGAGACTCCTACGAGCAGTACTTC.

The rearrangement uses TRBV7-6 and TRBJ1-3, with 9 bases identical to TRBD1. The CDR3 spans 17 residues. CDR1 SGHVS and CDR2 FNYEAQ come from the germline V gene. V dropped 5 bases and J dropped 2; count of bases not matched to a gene: 10. In nucleotides, the CDR3 is TGTGCCAGCAGCCCCTATACCGGGACAGGGACTGGAAACACCATATATTTT. It translates to CASSPYTGTGTGNTIYF.

This chain uses TRBV9 with TRBJ1-1; 10 bases line up with TRBD1. The V gene end was trimmed by 4 bases and the J gene end by 4 bases; junction bases not matched to a gene: 7. The CDR3 spans 15 residues. Germline V lookup: CDR1 SGDLS, CDR2 YYNGEE. The CDR3 sequence: CASSSFGQGGTEAFF. Here the CDR3 DNA reads TGTGCCAGCAGCAGTTTCGGACAGGGGGGCACTGAAGCTTTCTTT.

The chain is built from TRBV6-2 or TRBV6-3 and TRBJ1-5; D is unresolved. V was cut by 5 bases and J by 0 bases, with 14 bases left in between. Germline CDR1 MNHEY, CDR2 SVGEGT. The CDR3 is 16 residues long. The CDR3 DNA sequence: TGTGCCAGCAGTGGAGTCCTTGGCGGTAGCAATCAGCCCCAGCATTTT. It specifies CASSGVLGGSNQPQHF.

The V and J genes are TRBV12-3 or TRBV12-4 and TRBJ1-1, with D unresolved. CDR3 length: 13 amino acids. The V and J ends lost 6 bases and 0 bases respectively, with 8 bases between them. CDR3 nucleotide sequence: TGTGCCAGCAGCGTCAGGTTGAACACTGAAGCTTTCTTT. Its translation is CASSVRLNTEAFF.

J is TRBJ1-6 and V is TRBV28, with 10 bases fitting TRBD1. Trimming took 8 bases from V and 7 from J; bases not matched to a gene: 11. Looked up from germline, CDR1 is MDHEN and CDR2 is SYDVKM. This CDR3 has 16 residues. CDR3 in DNA: TGTGCCAGCTTGCCGGCGGGGGACAGGGGAAATTCACCCCTCCACTTT. It encodes CASLPAGDRGNSPLHF.